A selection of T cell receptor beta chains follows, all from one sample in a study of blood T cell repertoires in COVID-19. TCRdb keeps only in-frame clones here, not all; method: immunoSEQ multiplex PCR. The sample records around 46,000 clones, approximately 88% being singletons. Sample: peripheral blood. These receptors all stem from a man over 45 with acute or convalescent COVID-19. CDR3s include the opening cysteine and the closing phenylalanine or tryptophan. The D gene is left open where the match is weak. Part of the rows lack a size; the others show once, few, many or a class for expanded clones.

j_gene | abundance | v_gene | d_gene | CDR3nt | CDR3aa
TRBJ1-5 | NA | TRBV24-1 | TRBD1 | TGTGCCACAGGAGACCGGGACAGCTATCAGCCCCAGCATTTT | CATGDRDSYQPQHF
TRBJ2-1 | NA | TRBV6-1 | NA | TGTGCCAGCAGTGATTTGCTGAGCTCCTACAATGAGCAGTTCTTC | CASSDLLSSYNEQFF
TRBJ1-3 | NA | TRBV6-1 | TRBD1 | TGTGCCAGCAGTGCCCCTAGGACAGGGACTGGAAACACCATATATTTT | CASSAPRTGTGNTIYF
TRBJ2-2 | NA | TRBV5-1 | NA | TGCGCCAGCAGCTTGGAGCAGGCCACCGGGGAGCTGTTTTTT | CASSLEQATGELFF
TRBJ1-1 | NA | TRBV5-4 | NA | TGTGCCAGCAGAACAGGGCAGGAAGCTTTCTTT | CASRTGQEAFF
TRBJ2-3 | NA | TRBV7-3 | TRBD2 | TGTGCCAGCAGCTCCGCTAGCGGGAGTACCGATACGCAGTATTTT | CASSSASGSTDTQYF
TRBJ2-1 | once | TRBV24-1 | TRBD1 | TGTGCCACCAGTGATTTGAGGACAGGGGGTTACAATGAGCAGTTCTTC | CATSDLRTGGYNEQFF
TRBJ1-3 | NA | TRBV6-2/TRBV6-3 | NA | TGTGCCAGCAGTTTGGATACAGTCGTCTCTGGAAACACCATATATTTT | CASSLDTVVSGNTIYF
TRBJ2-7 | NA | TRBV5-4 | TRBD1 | TGTGCCAGCGGCTCTGGACAGGGGGACTCCTACGAGCAGTACTTC | CASGSGQGDSYEQYF
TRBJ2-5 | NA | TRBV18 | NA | TGTGCCAGCTCACCACAGGTAGCGCAAGAGACCCAGTACTTC | CASSPQVAQETQYF
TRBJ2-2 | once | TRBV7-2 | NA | TGTGCCAGCAGCTTAGCATATGAGCGAGGGGGAACCGGGGAGCTGTTTTTT | CASSLAYERGGTGELFF
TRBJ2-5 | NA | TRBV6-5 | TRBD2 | TGTGCCAGCAGCAGGACTAGACAAGAGACCCAGTACTTC | CASSRTRQETQYF
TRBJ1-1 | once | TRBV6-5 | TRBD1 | TGTGCCAGCAGTCGGGACAGGGACAAGTTCTTT | CASSRDRDKFF
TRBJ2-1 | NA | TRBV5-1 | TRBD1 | TGCGCCACCCATCCCGGGACAGGCAACAATGAGCAGTTCTTC | CATHPGTGNNEQFF
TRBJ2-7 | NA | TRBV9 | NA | TGTGCCAGCAGCGTAGCGAGTGAAAGATACGAGCAGTACTTC | CASSVASERYEQYF
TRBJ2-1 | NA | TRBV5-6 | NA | TGTGCCAGCAGCTTAATACAGCTCACCCGGAACAATGAGCAGTTCTTC | CASSLIQLTRNNEQFF
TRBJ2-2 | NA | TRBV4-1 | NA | TGCGCCAGCAGCCAAGGAGAACGGGAGAAAGTCCGGGAGCTGTTTTTT | CASSQGEREKVRELFF
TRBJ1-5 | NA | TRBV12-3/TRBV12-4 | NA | TGTGCCAGCAGTTTGGCAGTCAATCAGCCCCAGCATTTT | CASSLAVNQPQHF
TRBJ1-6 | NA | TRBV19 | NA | TGTGCCAGTAGGTCTCCGGACAGAACAAATTCACCCCTCCACTTT | CASRSPDRTNSPLHF
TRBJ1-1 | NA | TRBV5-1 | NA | TGCGCCAGCAGCTTCGGGGGGTTCGGGAACACTGAAGCTTTCTTT | CASSFGGFGNTEAFF
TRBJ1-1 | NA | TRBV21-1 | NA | TGTGCCAGCAGCAACCGAGAGGGGGCCAACACTGAAGCTTTCTTT | CASSNREGANTEAFF
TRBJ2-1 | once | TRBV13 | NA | TGTGCCAGCAGCCCGAGGGACAAATCCTACAATGAGCAGTTCTTC | CASSPRDKSYNEQFF
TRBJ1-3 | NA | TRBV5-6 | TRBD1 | TGTGCCAGCAGCCCGACAGGGGGGGACACCATATATTTT | CASSPTGGDTIYF
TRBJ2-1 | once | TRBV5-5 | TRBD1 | TGTGCCAGCAGCGGGACCGGGACAGGGGGTACCTTTTTTCAGTTCTTC | CASSGTGTGGTFFQFF
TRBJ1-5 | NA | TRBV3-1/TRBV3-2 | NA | TGTGCCAGCAGCCAAGCTCCGGGGAATCAGCCCCAGCATTTT | CASSQAPGNQPQHF
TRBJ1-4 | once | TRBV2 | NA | TGTGCCAGCAGTGTGGGGGCCTCAACTAATGAAAAACTGTTTTTT | CASSVGASTNEKLFF
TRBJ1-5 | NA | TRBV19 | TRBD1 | TGTGCCACCGGGACAGGGGGCCTATATCAGCCCCAGCATTTT | CATGTGGLYQPQHF
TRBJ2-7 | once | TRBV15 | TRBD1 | TGTGCCACCAGCAGAGGGACAGGGTCGGAGCAGTACTTC | CATSRGTGSEQYF
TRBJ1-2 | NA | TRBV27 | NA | TGTGCCAGCAGTTTCAGTTCCCGACAGGTCTATGGCTACACCTTC | CASSFSSRQVYGYTF
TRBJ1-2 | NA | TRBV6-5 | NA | TGTGCCAGCACCCTGGTCGAACACTACACCTTC | CASTLVEHYTF
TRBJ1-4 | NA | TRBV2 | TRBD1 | TGTGCCAGCAGTGAAAGGACAGGGAGTGAAAAACTGTTTTTT | CASSERTGSEKLFF
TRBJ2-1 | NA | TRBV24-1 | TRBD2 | TGTGCCACCAGTGACACACTAGCGGGAGGGGGGCAGTTCTTC | CATSDTLAGGGQFF
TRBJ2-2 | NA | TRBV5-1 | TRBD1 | TGCGCCAGCAGCCATCTCTATGGGACAGGGGGCGATAGCACCGGGGAGCTGTTTTTT | CASSHLYGTGGDSTGELFF
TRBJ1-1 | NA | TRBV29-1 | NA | TGCAGCGTTTACATGGACACTGAAGCTTTCTTT | CSVYMDTEAFF
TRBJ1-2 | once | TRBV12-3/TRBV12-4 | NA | TGTGCCAGCAGTTTAAACAGAGACTATGGCTACACCTTC | CASSLNRDYGYTF
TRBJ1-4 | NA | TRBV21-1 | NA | TGTGCCAGCAGAATGATTTCGGACAGGGGAAGGGGTAGAGAAAAACTGTTTTTT | CASRMISDRGRGREKLFF
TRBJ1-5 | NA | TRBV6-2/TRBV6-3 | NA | TGTGCCAGCAGTTACTCGAAAGGAGGGTTTCAGCCCCAGCATTTT | CASSYSKGGFQPQHF
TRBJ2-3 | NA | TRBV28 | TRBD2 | TGTGCCAGCAGTTCCAACCTGCTAGCGGGAGGGCGGGATACGCAGTATTTT | CASSSNLLAGGRDTQYF